The rows below give T cell receptor beta chains drawn from one sample of a study of blood T cells in healthy people across ages. TCRdb passed the 5' RACE reads through MiXCR, listing each CDR3 protein once. This sample has about 940,000 distinct CDR3 sequences, with approximately 49% found just once. What was sequenced was blood. The source of these receptors is a man between 25 and 39 years old in good health. Both conserved end residues are part of each CDR3. A D gene is named only where the DNA matches it firmly. Only some rows state a clone size, as once, few, many or a class for expanded clones.

TRBJ2-1	TRBV20-1	TRBD2	.	CSARPRLGGTIRNEQFF	TGCAGTGCTAGACCTCGACTAGGCGGGACTATTCGCAATGAGCAGTTCTTC
TRBJ2-4	TRBV27	.	many	CASSSILDRSKNIQYF	TGTGCCAGCAGTTCGATACTCGACAGGTCCAAAAACATTCAGTACTTC
TRBJ1-5	TRBV6-2/TRBV6-3	TRBD1	.	CASRWDRGWNQPQHF	TGTGCCAGCAGGTGGGACAGGGGATGGAATCAGCCCCAGCATTTT
TRBJ1-1	TRBV7-9	.	.	CASRDTGYNTEAFF	TGTGCCAGCAGAGACACAGGGTACAACACTGAAGCTTTCTTT
TRBJ2-3	TRBV24-1	.	.	CATSDTSTDTQYF	TGTGCCACCAGCGACACTAGCACAGATACGCAGTATTTT
TRBJ2-4	TRBV20-1	.	few	CSAVGLGENIQYF	TGCAGTGCAGTTGGGCTAGGGGAAAACATTCAGTACTTC
TRBJ2-1	TRBV29-1	.	.	CSVEEVPRGEQFF	TGCAGCGTTGAAGAGGTCCCCCGAGGGGAGCAGTTCTTC
TRBJ2-3	TRBV6-1	.	few	CASTGHLSSTDTQYF	TGTGCCAGCACCGGACACCTATCTAGCACAGATACGCAGTATTTT
TRBJ2-7	TRBV12-3/TRBV12-4	TRBD1	.	CANSPTGGSYEQYF	TGTGCCAACAGTCCGACAGGGGGCTCCTACGAGCAGTACTTC
TRBJ1-2	TRBV10-3	.	.	CAISGGSGEGLDYGYTF	TGTGCCATCAGTGGCGGAAGCGGGGAGGGACTTGACTATGGCTACACCTTC
TRBJ2-3	TRBV28	.	.	CASSDGGLSTDTQYF	TGTGCCAGCAGCGATGGAGGACTGTCCACAGATACGCAGTATTTT
TRBJ2-7	TRBV20-1	.	.	CSARDATRYEQYF	TGCAGTGCTAGAGACGCGACTCGCTACGAGCAGTACTTC
TRBJ2-5	TRBV20-1	TRBD2	few	CSARGTSGRTQETQYF	TGCAGTGCCAGGGGGACTAGCGGGAGAACCCAAGAGACCCAGTACTTC
TRBJ2-7	TRBV20-1	.	.	CSARGPAGYEQYF	TGCAGTGCTAGAGGGCCCGCAGGGTACGAGCAGTACTTC
TRBJ2-3	TRBV27	TRBD1	few	CASGQGKDTQYF	TGTGCCAGCGGACAGGGTAAAGATACGCAGTATTTT
TRBJ2-7	TRBV29-1	TRBD1	many	CSVEEDRNYEQYF	TGCAGCGTTGAAGAGGACAGGAACTACGAGCAGTACTTC
TRBJ2-1	TRBV29-1	.	many	CSVGPTGGNSDEQFF	TGCAGCGTTGGGCCGACTGGGGGTAACTCTGATGAGCAGTTCTTC